The 23 T cell receptor beta chains reported below all come from one sample, sequenced in a study of response to subunit inactivated influenza vaccine (dated by TCRdb to 2016 to 2019). To prepare the library, RT-PCR was applied. Instrument on record: Illumina HiSeq 2500. The public sequencing data were trimmed at Q25 with fastp and processed into clonotypes with MiXCR by TCRdb, which kept only in-frame beta chains. Rows are unified per CDR3 protein, each entry keeping the most common DNA and genes. Recorded for this sample are about 650,000 distinct CDR3 sequences; about 14% of them occurred a single time. 7.5% to 8% of the sample belongs to the ten largest clones. The sample in question was PBMCs from blood, obtained less than 15 days before vaccination. These TCRs come from a man over 45 who received an inactivated influenza vaccine. Donor details come from another sample of the same person, matched by shared clones.

This clonotype has a handful of counts. The genes are TRBV25-1 and TRBJ2-7; 14 bases fit TRBD2. Germline-derived CDR1 and CDR2 are MGHDK and SYGVNS. Germline trimming cut 5 bases from V and 11 bases from J; bases unmatched to any gene: 5. The CDR3 is 13 residues long. In nucleotides, the CDR3 is TGTGCCAGCAGTCGACTAGCGGGAGGGCCGAAGTACTTC. Its protein is CASSRLAGGPKYF.

This chain joins TRBV27 and TRBJ2-1, with a possible D match to TRBD2 (6 bases). The V gene's germline CDR1 is MNHEY and CDR2 SMNVEV (reference sequence). V was clipped by 4 bases and J by 0 bases, with 10 bases between them. The CDR3 length is 15 residues. The CDR3 protein is CASSSGRGSYNEQFF. DNA for the CDR3: TGTGCCAGCAGTTCCGGGAGAGGCTCCTACAATGAGCAGTTCTTC.

The sample holds a few counts of this clonotype. The V and J genes are TRBV20-1 and TRBJ2-7; D is undetermined. Trimming took 6 bases from V and 2 from J, leaving 11 bases between them. The CDR3 loop spans 12 amino acids. CDR1 and CDR2 from the germline V gene are DFQATT and SNEGSKA (reference sequence). The CDR3 bases are TGCAGTGCCAGGACGCCAACCTACGAGCAGTACTTC. Its protein is CSARTPTYEQYF.

The gene calls are TRBV7-3 and TRBJ2-2; D remains unclear. Germline loops: CDR1 SGHTA, CDR2 FQGTGA. The CDR3 consists of 14 residues. Trimming took off 5 bases at V and 7 bases at J, with 14 bases between the two ends. CDR3 amino acids: CASSVQSQGGELFF. The CDR3, as DNA: TGTGCCAGCAGCGTACAGAGCCAAGGCGGGGAGCTGTTTTTT.

The chain employs TRBV6-5 and TRBJ2-7; TRBD1 agrees at 8 bases. The CDR3 covers 14 residues. Trimming removed 0 bases from V and 5 bases from J; junction bases left unmatched: 3. In germline, CDR1 is MNHEY, CDR2 SVGAGI. CDR3 in amino acids: CASSYSPGGHEQYF. The CDR3 DNA follows: TGTGCCAGCAGTTACTCCCCAGGGGGCCACGAGCAGTACTTC.

This clonotype has just a few counts. The gene calls are TRBV2 and TRBJ1-1, with 7 bases matching TRBD1. The V segment lost 5 bases and the J segment 5 bases; nucleotides outside the gene matches: 8. Germline CDR1 reads SNHLY; CDR2 reads FYNNEI. CDR3 length: 14 residues. DNA of the CDR3: TGTGCCAGCAGTTCCCGGACAGGATTGACTGAAGCTTTCTTT. This gives the protein CASSSRTGLTEAFF.

The chain carries TRBV5-1 and TRBJ2-1; D is ambiguous. CDR1 and CDR2 (germline): SGHRS, YFSETQ. The germline V and J ends were trimmed by 4 bases and 5 bases, with 7 bases remaining between them. This CDR3 has 12 amino acids. CDR3 nucleotides: TGCGCCAGCAGCGCGATAAACAATGAGCAGTTCTTC. Translating it yields CASSAINNEQFF.

This clonotype was observed at least ten times. The gene calls are TRBV7-2 and TRBJ2-3; the match to TRBD2 covers 7 bases. The germline V gene encodes CDR1 SGHTA and CDR2 FQGNSA. The trim removed 2 bases at V and 0 bases at J, leaving 2 bases unmatched. The CDR3 runs 15 residues. This CDR3 is CASSLQRGSTDTQYF. The CDR3, as DNA: TGTGCCAGCAGCTTACAGCGGGGAAGCACAGATACGCAGTATTTT.

This chain links TRBV18 with TRBJ2-7; TRBD1 might be the D (5 bases). The CDR3 has 14 amino acids. V was clipped by 0 bases and J by 6 bases, with 12 bases between them. In germline, CDR1 is KGHSH, CDR2 LQKENI. The CDR3 nucleotides read TGTGCCAGCTCACCACCATCAGGGCAAGCCGAGCAGTACTTC. Translating it yields CASSPPSGQAEQYF. The variable domain in full, with the rest retrieved from reference TRBV18 and TRBJ2-7, is NAGVMQNPRHLVRRRGQEARLRCSPMKGHSHVYWYRQLPEEGLKFMVYLQKENIIDESGMPKERFSAEFPKEGPSILRIQQVVRGDSAAYFCASSPPSGQAEQYFGPGTRLTVT.

The V gene is TRBV12-3 or TRBV12-4, the J gene TRBJ2-1; 15 bases agree with TRBD2. Trimming cost V 4 bases and J 10 bases; bases outside gene matches: 5. The CDR3 has 15 residues. CDR3 loop: CASSSRTSGRVEQFF. In DNA form, the CDR3 reads TGTGCCAGCAGTTCCAGGACTAGCGGGAGGGTCGAGCAGTTCTTC.

This clonotype was seen many times. The rearrangement joins TRBV5-1 to TRBJ2-7; D is ambiguous. V lost 3 bases and J 2 bases, leaving 18 bases between the germline ends. Germline values: CDR1 SGHRS, CDR2 YFSETQ. The CDR3 spans 16 residues. The CDR3 region is CASSSTPDTLPYEQYF. Here the CDR3 DNA reads TGCGCCAGCAGCTCGACCCCAGACACGCTCCCCTACGAGCAGTACTTC.

The chain is built from TRBV7-9 and TRBJ2-3, with D uncertain. This CDR3 has 13 residues. In germline, CDR1 is SEHNR, CDR2 FQNEAQ (reference sequence). With 5 bases removed from V and 13 bases from J, the gap between germline ends came to 19 bases. CDR3 sequence: CASSPSQPLYEYF. In nucleotides, the CDR3 is TGTGCCAGCAGCCCCAGCCAGCCATTATACGAGTATTTT. Full variable domain (missing parts from reference TRBV7-9 and TRBJ2-3): DTGVSQNPRHKITKRGQNVTFRCDPISEHNRLYWYRQTLGQGPEFLTYFQNEAQLEKSRLLSDRFSAERPKGSFSTLEIQRTEQGDSAMYLCASSPSQPLYEYFGPGTRLTVL.

The chain couples TRBV4-3 to TRBJ2-7; the match to TRBD2 covers 11 bases. The CDR3 runs 17 residues. Germline assignment: CDR1 LGHNA and CDR2 YSLEER. The V gene end was trimmed by 7 bases and the J gene end by 2 bases; junction bases not matched to a gene: 13. Here the CDR3 reads CASIQEGGSGRAYEQYF. The CDR3 nucleotides read TGCGCCAGCATTCAAGAAGGGGGTAGCGGGAGGGCCTACGAGCAGTACTTC.

This clonotype was counted many times. CDR3 protein: CASSPGGTGPYEQYF. CDR3 DNA sequence: TGTGCCAGCAGTCCAGGCGGGACAGGGCCCTACGAGCAGTACTTC. The chain carries TRBV12-3 or TRBV12-4 and TRBJ2-7; 9 nucleotides align to TRBD1. The CDR3 is made up of 15 amino acids. V gave up 5 bases and J gave up 2 bases; unmatched junction bases: 7.

This clonotype turned up a few times. The chain joins TRBV6-2 or TRBV6-3 to TRBJ2-7; TRBD2 matches 8 bases. Losses at the gene ends were 7 bases for V and 1 base for J; bases not matched to a gene: 3. The germline gives CDR1 MNHEY, CDR2 SVGEGT. This CDR3 contains 13 residues. The CDR3 region has the DNA TGTGCCAGCAATATAGCGGGGTCCTACGAGCAGTACTTC. It is translated as CASNIAGSYEQYF.

This clonotype has a count of ten or more. The CDR3 region is CSASRGHTEAFF. CDR3 DNA sequence: TGCAGTGCTAGCAGGGGACACACTGAAGCTTTCTTT. This chain links TRBV20-1 with TRBJ1-1; D might be TRBD1 (6 bases). The CDR3 length is 12 residues. CDR1 is DFQATT, CDR2 SNEGSKA, per germline (reference sequence). Between the trimmed V and J ends, which lost 3 bases and 3 bases, there was a span of 8 bases.

The CDR3 region is CASTPRDKYQETQYF. The CDR3 bases are TGTGCCAGCACCCCCCGGGACAAGTACCAAGAGACCCAGTACTTC. The chain recombines TRBV27 with TRBJ2-5; a weak D match, TRBD1 (6 bases). Germline V lookup: CDR1 MNHEY, CDR2 SMNVEV (reference sequence). V shed 7 bases and J shed 0 bases, with 15 bases lying between them. The CDR3 runs to 15 residues.

The table lists this clonotype with a few counts. The chain is built from TRBV5-1 and TRBJ2-7, with D perhaps TRBD1 (6 bases). The germline V and J ends were trimmed by 0 bases and 3 bases, with 13 bases remaining between them. CDR3 length equals 15 residues. CDR1 and CDR2 from the germline V gene are SGHRS and YFSETQ. In nucleotides, the CDR3 is TGCGCCAGCAGCTTGGCTTTACAGGGTATCTACGAGCAGTACTTC. Translating it yields CASSLALQGIYEQYF.

This clonotype was detected a few times. The chain employs TRBV6-2 or TRBV6-3 and TRBJ1-6; 12 nucleotides line up with TRBD1. Germline CDR1 and CDR2: MNHEY and SVGEGT. Trimming at V came to 6 bases and at J to 9 bases, leaving 9 bases not matched to a gene. This CDR3 has 16 residues. The CDR3 nucleotides read TGTGCCAGCAGCGCAGGGACAGGGGGCTTTCGTTCACCCCTCCACTTT. Translated, it gives CASSAGTGGFRSPLHF.

This rearrangement joins TRBV5-4 to TRBJ2-7; no definite D call. Trimming left V 4 bases short and J 3 bases short, with 14 bases between. The CDR3 covers 14 residues. The germline V gene has CDR1 SGHNT and CDR2 YYREEE (reference sequence). The CDR3 spells CASSQYKGDYEQYF. CDR3 DNA: TGTGCCAGCAGCCAGTATAAAGGTGACTACGAGCAGTACTTC.

This clonotype came up many times. J is TRBJ2-2 and V is TRBV5-1, with D perhaps given as TRBD1 or TRBD2 (6 bases each). This CDR3 region has 15 residues. Germline V gene sequence: CDR1 SGHRS, CDR2 YFSETQ. V lost 4 bases to trimming and J lost 3 bases, with 13 bases between them. This chain's CDR3 is CASSPPGGDTGELFF. In DNA form, the CDR3 reads TGCGCCAGCAGCCCCCCCGGGGGCGACACCGGGGAGCTGTTTTTT.

As regards this clonotype: This may arise from a read error, as a much more abundant clone is one base away. The V call is TRBV12-3 or TRBV12-4, the J call TRBJ2-1; D is undetermined. The CDR3 has 11 residues. Between the trimmed V and J ends, which lost 8 bases and 10 bases, there was a span of 12 bases. The CDR3, as DNA: TGTGCCAGCTGTATGTCCCGGGAGCAGTTCTTC. Amino acid sequence: CASCMSREQFF.

This clonotype came up a few times. The chain joins TRBV7-9 to TRBJ1-1; D remains unclear. Trimming stripped 6 bases from V and 7 bases from J, with 9 bases between. Germline V gene lookup returns CDR1 SEHNR and CDR2 FQNEAQ (reference sequence). This CDR3 region has 11 residues. CDR3 protein: CASSRLFEAFF. The CDR3 DNA is TGTGCCAGCAGTCGGCTTTTTGAAGCTTTCTTT.